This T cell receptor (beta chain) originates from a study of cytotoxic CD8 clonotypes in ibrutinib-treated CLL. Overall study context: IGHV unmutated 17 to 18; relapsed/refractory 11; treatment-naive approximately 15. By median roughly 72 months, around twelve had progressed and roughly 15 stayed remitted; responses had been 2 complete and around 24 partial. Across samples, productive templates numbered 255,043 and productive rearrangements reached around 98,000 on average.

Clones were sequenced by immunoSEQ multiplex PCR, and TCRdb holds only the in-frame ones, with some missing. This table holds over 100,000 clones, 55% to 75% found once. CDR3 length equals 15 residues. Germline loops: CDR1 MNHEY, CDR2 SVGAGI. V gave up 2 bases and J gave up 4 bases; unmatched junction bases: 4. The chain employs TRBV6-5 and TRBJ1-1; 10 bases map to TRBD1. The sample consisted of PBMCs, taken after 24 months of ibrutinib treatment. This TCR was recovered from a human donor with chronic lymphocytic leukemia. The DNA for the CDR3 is TGTGCCAGCAGTTACGGGACAGGGGTGCGCACTGAAGCTTTCTTT. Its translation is CASSYGTGVRTEAFF.